These 12 T cell receptor beta chains originate from one sample sequenced in a study of tumor-infiltrating lymphocytes in localized non-small cell lung cancer. The assay was immunoSEQ multiplex PCR, and TCRdb's table has in-frame clones only and misses some. The sample shows approximately 10,000 clones, 60% of them seen only once. The sequencing sample was made of uninvolved lung tissue not adjacent to the tumor. Receptor source: a human donor with non-small cell lung cancer.

The V call is TRBV10-3, the J call TRBJ2-7; 14 positions match TRBD2. This CDR3 is built from 15 residues. The junction had 5 bases not matched to a gene; V was cut back by 8 bases and J by 2 bases. In germline, CDR1 is ENHRY, CDR2 SYGVKD. The CDR3 protein is CAIGGLAGGTYEQYF. The CDR3 nucleotides read TGTGCCATCGGAGGACTAGCGGGGGGCACCTACGAGCAGTACTTC.

The chain has TRBV7-9 and TRBJ1-1, with TRBD1 matching 9 bases. Per germline, CDR1 SEHNR and CDR2 FQNEAQ (reference sequence). Unmatched junction bases numbered 13, after V lost 6 bases and J lost 5 bases. The CDR3 runs 16 residues. CDR3: CASSSPVDRGITEAFF. The CDR3 DNA sequence: TGTGCCAGCAGTTCACCTGTCGACAGGGGGATTACTGAAGCTTTCTTT.

This chain joins TRBV29-1 and TRBJ1-1; D perhaps matches TRBD1 (5 bases). CDR1 is SQVTM and CDR2 is ANQGSEA in the germline V gene. The CDR3 covers 12 residues. Trimming left V 5 bases short and J 5 bases short, with 12 bases between. This CDR3 is CSVRMTVTEAFF. CDR3 nucleotides: TGCAGCGTTCGAATGACAGTAACTGAAGCTTTCTTT.

As DNA, the CDR3 is TGTGCCAGCAGTGAATGGACAGGGGCGGTTCGAAAACTGTTTTTT. Protein: CASSEWTGAVRKLFF. J is TRBJ1-4 and V is TRBV6-1; 9 bases map to TRBD1. The length of the CDR3 is 15 residues. Losses at the gene ends were 2 bases for V and 10 bases for J; bases not matched to a gene: 8. Germline CDR1 and CDR2: MNHNS and SASEGT.

This clone was found a few times. The J gene is TRBJ2-5, the V gene TRBV19; 10 bases match TRBD2. Per germline, CDR1 LNHDA and CDR2 SQIVND (reference sequence). The CDR3 covers 14 residues. The J segment lost 4 bases and the V segment lost 9 bases, leaving 8 bases of the junction unmatched. For the CDR3, the DNA is TGTGCCAGCTCAAGCGGGGGGGCCGGAGAGACCCAGTACTTC. Its protein product is CASSSGGAGETQYF.

CDR3 sequence (DNA): TGTGCCAGCAGCCAAGCCACCGGGTACGGGGAAAAACTGTTTTTT. Translated, it gives CASSQATGYGEKLFF. This chain uses TRBV4-2 with TRBJ1-4; unclear D gene. CDR3 length: 15 residues. Trimming stripped 1 base from V and 8 bases from J, with 14 bases between. Germline V lookup: CDR1 LGHNA, CDR2 YNFKEQ.

This chain joins TRBV11-1 and TRBJ2-1; D is possibly TRBD1 or TRBD2 (5 bases each). Germline-derived CDR1 and CDR2 are SGHAT and FQDESV (reference sequence). With 5 bases removed from V and 0 bases from J, the gap between germline ends came to 14 bases. The CDR3 consists of 16 residues. CDR3 residues: CASSEGQLSSYNEQFF. In DNA, the CDR3 is TGTGCCAGCAGCGAGGGGCAGTTGAGCTCCTACAATGAGCAGTTCTTC.

This clone was recorded a few times. This chain joins TRBV7-3 and TRBJ1-2, with a possible D match to TRBD1 (6 bases). CDR1 and CDR2 (germline): SGHTA, FQGTGA. This CDR3 spans 13 amino acids. V shed 1 base and J shed 6 bases, with 9 bases lying between them. CDR3 nucleotide sequence: TGTGCCAGCAGCTTAATACAGGGACATGGCTACACCTTC. Translating gives CASSLIQGHGYTF.

The chain carries TRBV7-9 and TRBJ2-3; 7 positions agree with TRBD2. Per germline, CDR1 SEHNR and CDR2 FQNEAQ (reference sequence). The CDR3 has 14 amino acids. After removal of 5 bases from V and 9 bases from J, the junction contained 11 bases not matched to a gene. CDR3 in amino acids: CASSLGEGWVTQYF. CDR3 bases: TGTGCCAGCAGCCTCGGGGAGGGGTGGGTGACGCAGTATTTT.

This chain joins TRBV6-1 and TRBJ1-5; D possibly corresponds to TRBD1 (5 bases). CDR1 is MNHNS and CDR2 is SASEGT in the germline V gene. V lost 2 bases and J lost 3, with 11 bases in between. The CDR3 contains 15 residues. The CDR3 spells CASSEKGWNNQPQHF. In nucleotides, the CDR3 is TGTGCCAGCAGTGAAAAGGGGTGGAACAATCAGCCCCAGCATTTT.

V is TRBV5-1 and J is TRBJ2-7, with 9 bases lining up with TRBD1. This CDR3 has 14 amino acids. The germline V gene has CDR1 SGHRS and CDR2 YFSETQ. With 5 bases clipped from V and 7 bases from J, the junction kept 10 bases outside the gene matches. The CDR3 region has the DNA TGCGCCAGCAGTTTCCAACAGGGGGCTGGTGAGCAGTACTTC. Protein sequence: CASSFQQGAGEQYF.

The CDR3 loop reads CASSKALGGALGGYTF. The CDR3 nucleotides are TGTGCCAGCAGCAAAGCGCTCGGGGGAGCCCTTGGAGGCTACACCTTC. V gene TRBV21-1 combines with J gene TRBJ1-2. TRBV21-1 constitutes a pseudogene. The CDR3 sequence is 16 residues long.